This T cell receptor (beta chain) was retrieved from a study of shared clonotypes between healthy human individuals. The germline CDR1 and CDR2 sequences are SGHVS and FNYEAQ. The CDR3 contains 14 residues. V gave up 2 bases and J gave up 7 bases; unmatched junction bases: 8. Only in-frame clones appear in the TCRdb table, and some are missing; sequencing was by immunoSEQ multiplex PCR. The table has millions of clones, roughly 93% seen once. This rearrangement joins TRBV7-6 to TRBJ2-7; 7 bases fit TRBD1. The source material was naive CD4+ T cells from PBMCs. Subset in this sample: CD45RA+ positively selected. This sequence was found in a man between 18 and 29 years old in good health. Some clones in this sample may be carry-over from other donors' samples. Written as DNA, the CDR3 is TGTGCCAGCAGCTTACCGCTGACAGGGATTGAGCAGTACTTC. This codes for CASSLPLTGIEQYF.